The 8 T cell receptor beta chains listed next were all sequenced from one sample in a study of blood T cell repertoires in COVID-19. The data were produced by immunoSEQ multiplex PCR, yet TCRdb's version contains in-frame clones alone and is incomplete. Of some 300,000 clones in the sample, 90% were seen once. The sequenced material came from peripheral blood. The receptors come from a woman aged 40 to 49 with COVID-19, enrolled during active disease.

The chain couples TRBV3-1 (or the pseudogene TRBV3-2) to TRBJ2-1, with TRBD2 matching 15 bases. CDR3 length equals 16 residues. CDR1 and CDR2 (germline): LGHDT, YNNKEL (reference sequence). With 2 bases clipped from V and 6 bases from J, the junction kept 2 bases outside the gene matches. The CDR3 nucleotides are TGTGCCAGCAGCCAAAGGACTAGCGGGAGGGCCAATGAGCAGTTCTTC. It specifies CASSQRTSGRANEQFF.

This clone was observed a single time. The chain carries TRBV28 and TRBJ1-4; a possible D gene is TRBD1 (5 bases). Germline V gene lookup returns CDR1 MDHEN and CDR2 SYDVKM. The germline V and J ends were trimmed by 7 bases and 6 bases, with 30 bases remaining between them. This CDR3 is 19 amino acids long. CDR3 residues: CASTPGGEKGFRRYEKLFF. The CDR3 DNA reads TGTGCCAGCACACCCGGGGGGGAAAAGGGCTTTAGGAGATATGAAAAACTGTTTTTT. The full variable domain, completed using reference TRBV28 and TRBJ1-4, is DVKVTQSSRYLVKRTGEKVFLECVQDMDHENMFWYRQDPGLGLRLIYFSYDVKMKEKGDIPEGYSVSREKKERFSLILESASTNQTSMYLCASTPGGEKGFRRYEKLFFGSGTQLSVL.

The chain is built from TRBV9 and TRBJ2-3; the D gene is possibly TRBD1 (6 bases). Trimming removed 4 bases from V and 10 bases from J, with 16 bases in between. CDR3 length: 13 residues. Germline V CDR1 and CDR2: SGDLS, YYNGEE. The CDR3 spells CASSPQGLLAQYF. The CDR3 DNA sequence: TGTGCCAGCAGCCCGCAGGGGCTCCTGGCGCAGTATTTT.

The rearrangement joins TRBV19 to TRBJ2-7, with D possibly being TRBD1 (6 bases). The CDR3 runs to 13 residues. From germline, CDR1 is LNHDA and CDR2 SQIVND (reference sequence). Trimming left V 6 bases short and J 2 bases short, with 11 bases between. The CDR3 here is CASSRQDPYEQYF. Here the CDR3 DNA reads TGTGCCAGTAGCAGACAGGACCCCTACGAGCAGTACTTC.

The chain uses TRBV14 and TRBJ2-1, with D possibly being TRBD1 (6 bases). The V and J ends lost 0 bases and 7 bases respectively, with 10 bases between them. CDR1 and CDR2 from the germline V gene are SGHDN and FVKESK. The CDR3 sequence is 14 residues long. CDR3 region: CASSQDQDSNEQFF. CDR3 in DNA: TGTGCCAGCAGCCAAGATCAGGACAGTAATGAGCAGTTCTTC.

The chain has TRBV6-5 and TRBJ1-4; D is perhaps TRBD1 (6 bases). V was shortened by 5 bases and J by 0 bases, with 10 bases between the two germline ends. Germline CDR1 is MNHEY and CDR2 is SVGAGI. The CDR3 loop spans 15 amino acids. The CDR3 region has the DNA TGTGCCAGCAGTCGACAGGTTCCAACTAATGAAAAACTGTTTTTT. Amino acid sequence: CASSRQVPTNEKLFF.

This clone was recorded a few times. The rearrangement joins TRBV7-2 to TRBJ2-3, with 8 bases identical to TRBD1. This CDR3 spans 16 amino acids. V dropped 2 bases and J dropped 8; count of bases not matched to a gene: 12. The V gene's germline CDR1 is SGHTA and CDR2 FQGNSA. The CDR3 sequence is CASSLPLTGGRSTQYF. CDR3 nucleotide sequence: TGTGCCAGCAGCTTACCGCTCACAGGGGGGAGAAGTACGCAGTATTTT.

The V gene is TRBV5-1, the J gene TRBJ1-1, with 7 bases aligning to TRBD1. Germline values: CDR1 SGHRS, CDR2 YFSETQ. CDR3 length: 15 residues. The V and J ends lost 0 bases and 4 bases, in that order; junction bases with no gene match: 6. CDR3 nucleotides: TGCGCCAGCAGCTTGGATGGACAGGCGGGCACTGAAGCTTTCTTT. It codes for CASSLDGQAGTEAFF.